This TCR beta chain was sequenced for a study of T cell changes during pregnancy in multiple sclerosis (dated by TCRdb to about 2019). Context from the whole study: Changes in the T cell repertoire over the course of pregnancy were examined in this study in women with multiple sclerosis.

The library relied on the immunoSEQ multiplex PCR assay. TCRdb's version of the immuneACCESS table is confined to in-frame rearrangements and falls short of the full clone set. An unresolved V gene accounts for under half of the shortfall where checked; the remainder is of unknown origin. A total of approximately 50,000 clones appear in this sample, roughly 92% of them only once. Together, the top ten hold under 0.85% of the sample. Note on this clone: Its antigen is currently not known. One base away there is no much larger clone; base qualities are not given.

V drops 4 bases and J drops 11 bases, leaving 18 bases in between. CDR1 and CDR2, looked up from the germline V gene (reference sequence), are SEHNR and FQNEAQ. The CDR3 sequence holds 13 residues, the cysteine and phenylalanine included. The read is trimmed to its CDR3 DNA, 39 bases read in frame from base 1. The source material was CD4+ T cells from peripheral blood mononuclear cells, sampled in the third trimester of pregnancy. The chain couples TRBV7-9 to TRBJ2-7; a tentative D call is TRBD1 (6 bases match). The sequence was obtained from a female donor with multiple sclerosis, enrolled in a pregnancy study. The CDR3 amino acid sequence is: CASSSSTGTREYF. The DNA sequence is given as TGTGCCAGCAGCTCCAGTACCGGGACAAGGGAGTACTTC.